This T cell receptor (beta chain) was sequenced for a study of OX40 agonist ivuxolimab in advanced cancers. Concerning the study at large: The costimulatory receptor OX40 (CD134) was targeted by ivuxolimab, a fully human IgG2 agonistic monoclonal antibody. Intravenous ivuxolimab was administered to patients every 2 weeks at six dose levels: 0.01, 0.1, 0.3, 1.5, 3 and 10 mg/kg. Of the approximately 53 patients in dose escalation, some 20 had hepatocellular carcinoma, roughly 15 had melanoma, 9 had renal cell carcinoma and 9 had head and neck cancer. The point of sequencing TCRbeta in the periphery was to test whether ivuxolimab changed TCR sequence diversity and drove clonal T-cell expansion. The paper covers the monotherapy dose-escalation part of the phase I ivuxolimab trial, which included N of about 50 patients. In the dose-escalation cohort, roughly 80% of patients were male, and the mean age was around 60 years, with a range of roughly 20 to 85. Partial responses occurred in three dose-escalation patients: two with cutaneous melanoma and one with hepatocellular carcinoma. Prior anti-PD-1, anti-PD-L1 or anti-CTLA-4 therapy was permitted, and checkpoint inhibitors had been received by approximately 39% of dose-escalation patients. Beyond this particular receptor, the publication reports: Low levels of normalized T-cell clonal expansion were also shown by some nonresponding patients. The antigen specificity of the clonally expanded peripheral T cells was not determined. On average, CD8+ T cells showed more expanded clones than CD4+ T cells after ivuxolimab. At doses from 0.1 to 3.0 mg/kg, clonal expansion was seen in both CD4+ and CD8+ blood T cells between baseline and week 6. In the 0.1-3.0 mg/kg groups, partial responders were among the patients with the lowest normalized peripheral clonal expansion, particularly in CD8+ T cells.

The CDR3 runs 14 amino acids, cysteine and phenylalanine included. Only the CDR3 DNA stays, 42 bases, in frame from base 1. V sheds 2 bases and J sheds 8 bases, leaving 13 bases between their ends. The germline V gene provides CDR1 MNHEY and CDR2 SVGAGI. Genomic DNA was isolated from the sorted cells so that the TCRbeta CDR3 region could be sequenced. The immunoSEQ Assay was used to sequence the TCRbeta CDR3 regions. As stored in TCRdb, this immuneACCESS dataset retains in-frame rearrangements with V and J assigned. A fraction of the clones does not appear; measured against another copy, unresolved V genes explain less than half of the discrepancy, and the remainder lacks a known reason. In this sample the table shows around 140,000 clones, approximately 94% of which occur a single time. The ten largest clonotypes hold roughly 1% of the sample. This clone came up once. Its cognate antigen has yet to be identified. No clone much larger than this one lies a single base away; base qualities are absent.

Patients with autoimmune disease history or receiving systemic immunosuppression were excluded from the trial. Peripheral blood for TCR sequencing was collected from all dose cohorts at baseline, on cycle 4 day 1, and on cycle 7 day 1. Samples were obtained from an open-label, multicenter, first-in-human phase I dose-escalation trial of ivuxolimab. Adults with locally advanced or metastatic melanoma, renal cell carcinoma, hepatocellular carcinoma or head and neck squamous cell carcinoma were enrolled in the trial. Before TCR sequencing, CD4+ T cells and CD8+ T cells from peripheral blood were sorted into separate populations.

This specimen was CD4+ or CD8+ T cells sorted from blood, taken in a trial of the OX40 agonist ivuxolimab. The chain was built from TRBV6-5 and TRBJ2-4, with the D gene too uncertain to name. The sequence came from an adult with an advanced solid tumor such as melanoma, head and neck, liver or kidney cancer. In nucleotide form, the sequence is TGTGCCAGCAGTTACCAGGACCCCCCAGACATTCAGTACTTC. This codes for CASSYQDPPDIQYF.